One sample yielded the 9 T cell receptor beta chains listed below, sequenced in a study of early T cells in non-severe SARS-CoV-2 infection. A single record per CDR3 protein comes from TCRdb applying MiXCR to the 5' RACE reads. The sample lists 85,000 to 100,000 distinct CDR3 sequences, around a sixth occurring once. The sequenced sample consisted of whole blood. The origin of the receptors is an adult who was a healthcare worker with PCR-confirmed SARS-CoV-2 infection or an uninfected control (not recorded which).

This clonotype was detected a few times. J is TRBJ2-1 and V is TRBV7-2; D is possibly TRBD1 or TRBD2 (5 bases each). CDR1 SGHTA and CDR2 FQGNSA come from the germline V gene. The CDR3 is 15 residues long. The V end was cut by 1 base, the J end by 14 bases, with 21 bases between. The DNA for the CDR3 is TGTGCCAGCAGCTTAGTGGGACCCCCCGGTAGCCAGGAGTTCTTC. It is translated as CASSLVGPPGSQEFF. The full variable domain, completed using reference TRBV7-2 and TRBJ2-1, is GAGVSQSPSNKVTEKGKDVELRCDPISGHTALYWYRQSLGQGLEFLIYFQGNSAPDKSGLPSDRFSAERTGGSVSTLTIQRTQQEDSAVYLCASSLVGPPGSQEFFGPGTRLTVL.

This clonotype was seen only a few times. This rearrangement joins TRBV18 to TRBJ2-1; 15 bases match TRBD2. With 5 bases clipped from V and 3 bases from J, the junction kept 5 bases outside the gene matches. The CDR3 is 17 residues long. CDR1 and CDR2 (germline): KGHSH, LQKENI. In nucleotides, the CDR3 is TGTGCCAGCTCAACCCGGACTAGCGGGGGGGTCTACAATGAGCAGTTCTTC. Translation gives CASSTRTSGGVYNEQFF.

The V and J genes are TRBV20-1 and TRBJ2-1; D not certain. Per germline, CDR1 DFQATT and CDR2 SNEGSKA (reference sequence). Trimming removed 6 bases from V and 5 bases from J, with 20 bases in between. CDR3 length equals 15 residues. The CDR3 loop is CSAPYSESSHNEQFF. DNA of the CDR3: TGCAGTGCGCCCTATTCGGAGAGCAGCCACAATGAGCAGTTCTTC.

The J gene is TRBJ2-6, the V gene TRBV7-2; D might be TRBD1 or TRBD2, each matching 5 bases. From germline, CDR1 is SGHTA and CDR2 FQGNSA. Trimming stripped 6 bases from V and 4 bases from J, with 7 bases between. This CDR3 is built from 13 residues. The CDR3 sequence is CASRGDGANVLTF. CDR3 in DNA: TGTGCCAGCAGAGGGGACGGGGCCAACGTCCTGACTTTC.

V is TRBV2 and J is TRBJ1-6, with a possible D match to TRBD1 (5 bases). With 6 bases removed from V and 10 bases from J, the gap between germline ends came to 16 bases. Germline lookup yields CDR1 SNHLY and CDR2 FYNNEI. The CDR3 loop spans 14 amino acids. For the CDR3, the DNA is TGTGCCAGCAGCGGGGAGGGGCAACGCTCACCCCTCCACTTT. Protein product: CASSGEGQRSPLHF.

The chain couples TRBV27 to TRBJ2-6, with D uncertain. Germline lookup yields CDR1 MNHEY and CDR2 SMNVEV (reference sequence). V was clipped by 2 bases and J by 0 bases, with 11 bases between them. CDR3 size: 17 residues. This chain's CDR3 is CASSLGQAVSGANVLTF. The CDR3 region has the DNA TGTGCCAGCAGTTTAGGGCAGGCGGTCTCTGGGGCCAACGTCCTGACTTTC. Together with reference TRBV27 and TRBJ2-6, the CDR3 gives the full variable domain: EAQVTQNPRYLITVTGKKLTVTCSQNMNHEYMSWYRQDPGLGLRQIYYSMNVEVTDKGDVPEGYKVSRKEKRNFPLILESPSPNQTSLYFCASSLGQAVSGANVLTFGAGSRLTVL.

This clonotype was seen a few times. CDR3 DNA sequence: TGTGCCAGCAATCAGGGAACAGCAGATACGCAGTATTTT. Translated: CASNQGTADTQYF. The rearrangement uses TRBV12-3 or TRBV12-4 and TRBJ2-3, with TRBD1 as a possible D gene (5 bases). Trimming took off 7 bases at V and 4 bases at J, with 12 bases between the two ends. The CDR3 is made up of 13 amino acids.

This clonotype has at least ten counts. This chain connects TRBV7-9 to TRBJ1-6; 9 positions match TRBD1. V was pared by 4 bases and J by 5 bases, with 18 bases of the junction left unmatched. Germline CDR1 is SEHNR and CDR2 is FQNEAQ (reference sequence). This CDR3 comprises 20 residues. CDR3 loop: CASSSRPLRGTGFHNSPLHF. The CDR3, as DNA: TGTGCCAGCAGCTCAAGACCTCTCCGAGGGACAGGGTTTCATAATTCACCCCTCCACTTT. Supplemented by reference TRBV7-9 and TRBJ1-6, the full variable domain reads DTGVSQNPRHKITKRGQNVTFRCDPISEHNRLYWYRQTLGQGPEFLTYFQNEAQLEKSRLLSDRFSAERPKGSFSTLEIQRTEQGDSAMYLCASSSRPLRGTGFHNSPLHFGNGTRLTVT.

The V call is TRBV11-2, the J call TRBJ2-5; 7 positions agree with TRBD2. Germline V gives CDR1 SGHAT, CDR2 FQNNGV. V lost 4 bases, J lost 8 bases, and 10 bases stayed unmatched. CDR3 length equals 14 residues. The chain's CDR3 is CASSSDSSGRTQYF. The CDR3 bases are TGTGCCAGCAGCTCCGACTCTAGCGGCCGAACCCAGTACTTC.